What follows describes a single T cell receptor (beta chain). Its antigen is currently unknown. V was clipped by 4 bases and J by 0 bases, with 10 bases between them. Germline-derived CDR1 and CDR2 are SGDLS and YYNGEE. The CDR3 spans 14 residues. These data belong to a study of blood T cells in healthy people across ages. Study-wide findings and caveats: Per million T cells, the diversity of TCR beta decreased roughly linearly as age advanced.

PCR was performed a second time for 7 to 11 cycles using a sample-barcoded 5' primer and a J-beta primer mix. Each TCR beta cDNA got a 12-nucleotide random molecular identifier. TCRdb analysed the 5' RACE reads with MiXCR anew, one entry per CDR3 protein. This sample has 800,000 or so distinct CDR3 sequences, with more than 20% found just once. The same specimen was also included in a second study, on T cells of mothers and their children. That source reports: Reads obtained per mother exceeded 10 million TCR beta CDR3 reads, with 3 million to 3.5 million obtained per child. Related mother-child pairs showed slightly higher but non-significant overlap than unrelated pairs.

This TCR derives from a boy younger than 18 in good health. The material sequenced was blood. V and J are TRBV9 and TRBJ1-1; no firm D call. The CDR3 DNA reads TGTGCCAGCAGCCCCGGGCTCTTGAACACTGAAGCTTTCTTT. Protein product: CASSPGLLNTEAFF.